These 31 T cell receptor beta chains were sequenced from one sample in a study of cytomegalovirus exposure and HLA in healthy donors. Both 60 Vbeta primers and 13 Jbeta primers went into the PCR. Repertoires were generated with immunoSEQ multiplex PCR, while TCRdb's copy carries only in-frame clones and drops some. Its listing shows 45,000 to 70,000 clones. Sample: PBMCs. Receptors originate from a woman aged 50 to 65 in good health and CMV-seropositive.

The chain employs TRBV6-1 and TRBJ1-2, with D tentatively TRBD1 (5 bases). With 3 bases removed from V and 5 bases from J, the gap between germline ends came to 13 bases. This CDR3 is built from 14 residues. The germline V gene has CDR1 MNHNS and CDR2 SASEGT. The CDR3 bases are TGTGCCAGCAGTGAGGGTGGGGCGGGGTATGGCTACACCTTC. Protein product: CASSEGGAGYGYTF.

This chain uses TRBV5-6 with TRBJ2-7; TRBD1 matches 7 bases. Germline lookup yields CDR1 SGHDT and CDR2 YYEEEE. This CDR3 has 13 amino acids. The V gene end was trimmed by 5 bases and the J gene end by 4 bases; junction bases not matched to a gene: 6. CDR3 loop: CASSRQGIYEQYF. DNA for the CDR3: TGTGCCAGCAGTCGACAGGGTATTTACGAGCAGTACTTC.

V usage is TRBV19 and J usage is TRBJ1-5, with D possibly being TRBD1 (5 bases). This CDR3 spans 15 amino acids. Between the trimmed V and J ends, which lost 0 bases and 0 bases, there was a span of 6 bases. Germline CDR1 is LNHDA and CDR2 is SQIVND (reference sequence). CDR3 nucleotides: TGTGCCAGTAGTATAGAAGGGGATAGCAATCAGCCCCAGCATTTT. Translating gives CASSIEGDSNQPQHF.

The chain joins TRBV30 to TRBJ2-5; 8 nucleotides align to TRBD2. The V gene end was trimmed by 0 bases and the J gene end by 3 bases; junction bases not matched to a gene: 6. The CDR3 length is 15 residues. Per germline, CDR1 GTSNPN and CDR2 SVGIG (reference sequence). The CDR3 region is CAWSVQRERKETQYF. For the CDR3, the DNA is TGTGCCTGGAGTGTACAGCGGGAGAGAAAAGAGACCCAGTACTTC. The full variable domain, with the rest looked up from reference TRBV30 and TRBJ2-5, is SQTIHQWPATLVQPVGSPLSLECTVEGTSNPNLYWYRQAAGRGLQLLFYSVGIGQISSEVPQNLSASRPQDRQFILSSKKLLLSDSGFYLCAWSVQRERKETQYFGPGTRLLVL.

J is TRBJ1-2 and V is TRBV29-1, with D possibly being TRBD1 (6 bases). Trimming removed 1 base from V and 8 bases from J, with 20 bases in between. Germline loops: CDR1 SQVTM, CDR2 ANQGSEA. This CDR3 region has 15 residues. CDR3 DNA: TGCAGCGTTGAAGGGAGCCTCCGGGGGGGCCGGGGCTACACCTTC. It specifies CSVEGSLRGGRGYTF.

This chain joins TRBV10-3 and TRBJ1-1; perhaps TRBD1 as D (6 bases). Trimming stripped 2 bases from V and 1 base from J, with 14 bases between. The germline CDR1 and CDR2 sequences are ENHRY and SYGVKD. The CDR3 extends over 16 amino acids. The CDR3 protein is CAISEPQTGPNTEAFF. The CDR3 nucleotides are TGTGCCATCAGTGAGCCCCAGACAGGCCCGAACACTGAAGCTTTCTTT.

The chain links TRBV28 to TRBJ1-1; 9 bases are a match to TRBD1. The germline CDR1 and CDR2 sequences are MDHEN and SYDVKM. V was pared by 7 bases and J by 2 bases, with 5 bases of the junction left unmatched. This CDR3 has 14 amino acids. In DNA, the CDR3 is TGTGCCAGCATCACAGGGGGCGGAAACACTGAAGCTTTCTTT. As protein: CASITGGGNTEAFF.

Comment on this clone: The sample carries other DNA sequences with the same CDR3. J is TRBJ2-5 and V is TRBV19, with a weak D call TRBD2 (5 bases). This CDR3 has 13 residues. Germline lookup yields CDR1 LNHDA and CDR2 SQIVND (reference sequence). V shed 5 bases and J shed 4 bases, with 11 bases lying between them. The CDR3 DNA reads TGTGCCAGTAGTGGCCTCCGGGGAGAGACCCAGTACTTC. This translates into CASSGLRGETQYF. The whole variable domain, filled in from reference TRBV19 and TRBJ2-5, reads DGGITQSPKYLFRKEGQNVTLSCEQNLNHDAMYWYRQDPGQGLRLIYYSQIVNDFQKGDIAEGYSVSREKKESFPLTVTSAQKNPTAFYLCASSGLRGETQYFGPGTRLLVL.

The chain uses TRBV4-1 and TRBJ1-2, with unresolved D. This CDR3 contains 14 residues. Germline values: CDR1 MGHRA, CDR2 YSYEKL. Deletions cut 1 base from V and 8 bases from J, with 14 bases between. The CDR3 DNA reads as TGCGCCAGCAGCCAAGCTCAAGGCGGTTCGGGCTACACCTTC. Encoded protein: CASSQAQGGSGYTF.

CDR3 sequence (DNA): TGTGCCAGCCGAGACAGGGAGGACACTGAAGCTTTCTTT. Amino acids: CASRDREDTEAFF. This chain links TRBV25-1 with TRBJ1-1; 7 nucleotides agree with TRBD1. Germline loops: CDR1 MGHDK, CDR2 SYGVNS. The CDR3 runs to 13 residues. Trimming took 8 bases from V and 3 from J; bases not matched to a gene: 6.

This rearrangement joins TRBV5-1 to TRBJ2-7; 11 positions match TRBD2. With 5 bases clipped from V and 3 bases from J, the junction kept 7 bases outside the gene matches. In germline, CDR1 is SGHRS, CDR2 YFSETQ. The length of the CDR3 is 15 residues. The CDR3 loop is CASRLLAGGVYEQYF. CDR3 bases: TGCGCCAGCAGACTCCTAGCGGGAGGAGTCTACGAGCAGTACTTC.

The CDR3 spells CASRLDLGQGNQPQHF. The CDR3 DNA is TGTGCCAGCAGACTAGATCTGGGACAGGGGAATCAGCCCCAGCATTTT. The chain recombines TRBV28 with TRBJ1-5; 10 nucleotides line up with TRBD1. CDR3 size: 16 residues. Trimming removed 6 bases from V and 4 bases from J; junction bases left unmatched: 9. Germline V gives CDR1 MDHEN, CDR2 SYDVKM.

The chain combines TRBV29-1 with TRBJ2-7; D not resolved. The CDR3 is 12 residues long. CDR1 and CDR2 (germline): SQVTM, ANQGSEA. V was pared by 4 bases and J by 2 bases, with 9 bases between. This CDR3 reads CSVGATAYEQYF. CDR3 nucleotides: TGCAGCGTTGGTGCGACTGCCTACGAGCAGTACTTC.

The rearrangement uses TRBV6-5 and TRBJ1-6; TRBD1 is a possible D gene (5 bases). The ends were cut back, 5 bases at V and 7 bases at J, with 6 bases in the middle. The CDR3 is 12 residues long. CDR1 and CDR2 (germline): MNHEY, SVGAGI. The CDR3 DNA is TGTGCCAGCAGTGGGGGGAATTCACCCCTCCACTTT. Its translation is CASSGGNSPLHF.

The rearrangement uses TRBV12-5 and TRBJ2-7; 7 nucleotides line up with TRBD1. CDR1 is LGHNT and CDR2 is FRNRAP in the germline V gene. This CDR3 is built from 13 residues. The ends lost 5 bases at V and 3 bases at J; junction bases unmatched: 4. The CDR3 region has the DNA TGTGCTAGTGGTACGGACAGGTTCTACGAGCAGTACTTC. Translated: CASGTDRFYEQYF.

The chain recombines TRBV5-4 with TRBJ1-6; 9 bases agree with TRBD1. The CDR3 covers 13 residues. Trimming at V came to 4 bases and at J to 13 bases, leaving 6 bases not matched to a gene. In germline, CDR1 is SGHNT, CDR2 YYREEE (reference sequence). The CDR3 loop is CASSPGTGSPLHF. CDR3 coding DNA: TGTGCCAGCAGCCCCGGGACAGGGAGTCCCCTCCACTTT.

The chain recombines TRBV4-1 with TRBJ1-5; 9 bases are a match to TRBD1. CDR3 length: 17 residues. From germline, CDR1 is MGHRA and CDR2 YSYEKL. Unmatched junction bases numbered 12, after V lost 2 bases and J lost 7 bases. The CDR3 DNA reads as TGCGCCAGCAGCCAACTCGGGGGCGGACAGGGGAAGCAGCCCCAGCATTTT. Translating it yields CASSQLGGGQGKQPQHF.

DNA of the CDR3: TGTGCCAGCAGCCTCGGACTAGCGGGGGGTATAAACGGGGAGCTGTTTTTT. It is translated as CASSLGLAGGINGELFF. The chain recombines TRBV7-2 with TRBJ2-2, with 14 bases that match TRBD2. V dropped 5 bases and J dropped 7; count of bases not matched to a gene: 9. Germline V gives CDR1 SGHTA, CDR2 FQGNSA. This CDR3 contains 17 residues.

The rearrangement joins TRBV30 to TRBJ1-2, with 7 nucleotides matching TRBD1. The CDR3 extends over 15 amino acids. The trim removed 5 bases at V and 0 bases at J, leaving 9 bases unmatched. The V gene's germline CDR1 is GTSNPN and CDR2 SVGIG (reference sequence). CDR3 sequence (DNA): TGTGCCTGGGGAAAACAGGGGCCCGCTAACTATGGCTACACCTTC. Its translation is CAWGKQGPANYGYTF.

The CDR3 DNA follows: TGCGCCAGCAGCACACGATGGGACTCCCGGTTTACCGGGGAGCTGTTTTTT. Translation gives CASSTRWDSRFTGELFF. The chain combines TRBV5-1 with TRBJ2-2; maybe TRBD2 (6 bases). With 4 bases removed from V and 5 bases from J, the gap between germline ends came to 21 bases. This CDR3 region has 17 residues. In germline, CDR1 is SGHRS, CDR2 YFSETQ.

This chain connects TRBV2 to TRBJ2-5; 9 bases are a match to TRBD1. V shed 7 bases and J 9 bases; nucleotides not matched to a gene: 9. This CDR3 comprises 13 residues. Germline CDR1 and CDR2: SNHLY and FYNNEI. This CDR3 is CASNRDRVGAQYF. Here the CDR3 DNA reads TGTGCCAGCAACCGGGACAGGGTCGGGGCCCAGTACTTC.

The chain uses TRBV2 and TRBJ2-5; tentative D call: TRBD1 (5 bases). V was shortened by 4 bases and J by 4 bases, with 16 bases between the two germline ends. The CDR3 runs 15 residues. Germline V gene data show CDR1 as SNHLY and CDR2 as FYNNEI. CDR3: CASSGIGAGAETQYF. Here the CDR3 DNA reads TGTGCCAGCAGTGGGATAGGGGCAGGTGCAGAGACCCAGTACTTC.

CDR3 region: CASQEAALMNTEAFF. CDR3 DNA sequence: TGTGCCAGCCAGGAGGCAGCTCTTATGAACACTGAAGCTTTCTTT. The genes are TRBV7-2 and TRBJ1-1; D gene uncertain. The germline gives CDR1 SGHTA, CDR2 FQGNSA. The CDR3 consists of 15 residues. Trimming took off 8 bases at V and 0 bases at J, with 16 bases between the two ends. Combining the CDR3 with reference TRBV7-2 and TRBJ1-1 gives the whole variable domain GAGVSQSPSNKVTEKGKDVELRCDPISGHTALYWYRQSLGQGLEFLIYFQGNSAPDKSGLPSDRFSAERTGGSVSTLTIQRTQQEDSAVYLCASQEAALMNTEAFFGQGTRLTVV.

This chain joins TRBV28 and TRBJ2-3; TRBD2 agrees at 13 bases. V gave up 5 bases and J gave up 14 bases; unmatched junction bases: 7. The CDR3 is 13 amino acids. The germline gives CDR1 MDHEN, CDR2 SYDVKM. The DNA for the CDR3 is TGTGCCAGCAGTAGTGGGACTAGCGGGACCCGGTATTTT. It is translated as CASSSGTSGTRYF. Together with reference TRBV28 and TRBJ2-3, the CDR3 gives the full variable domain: DVKVTQSSRYLVKRTGEKVFLECVQDMDHENMFWYRQDPGLGLRLIYFSYDVKMKEKGDIPEGYSVSREKKERFSLILESASTNQTSMYLCASSSGTSGTRYFGPGTRLTVL.

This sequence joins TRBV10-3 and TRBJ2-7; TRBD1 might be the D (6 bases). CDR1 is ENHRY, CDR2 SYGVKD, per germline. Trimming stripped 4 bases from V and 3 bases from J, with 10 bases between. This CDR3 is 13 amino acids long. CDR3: CAISGGQNYEQYF. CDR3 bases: TGTGCCATCAGTGGAGGACAGAACTACGAGCAGTACTTC.

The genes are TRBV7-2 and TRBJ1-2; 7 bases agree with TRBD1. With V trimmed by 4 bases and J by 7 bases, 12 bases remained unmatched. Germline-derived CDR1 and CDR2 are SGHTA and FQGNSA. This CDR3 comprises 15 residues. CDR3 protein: CASSSRQGQGGGYTF. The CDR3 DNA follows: TGTGCCAGCAGCTCCCGACAGGGCCAGGGGGGTGGCTACACCTTC.

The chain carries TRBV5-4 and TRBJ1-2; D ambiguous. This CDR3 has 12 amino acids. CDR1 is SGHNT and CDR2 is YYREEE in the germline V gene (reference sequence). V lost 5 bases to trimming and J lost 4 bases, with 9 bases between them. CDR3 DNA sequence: TGTGCCAGCAGGCGGGGTGGCTATGGCTACACCTTC. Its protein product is CASRRGGYGYTF.

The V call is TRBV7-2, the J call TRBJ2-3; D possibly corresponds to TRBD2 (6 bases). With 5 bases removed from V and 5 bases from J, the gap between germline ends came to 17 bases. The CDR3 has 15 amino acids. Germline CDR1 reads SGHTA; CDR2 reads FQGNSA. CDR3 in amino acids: CASSPTGGREDTQYF. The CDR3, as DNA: TGTGCCAGCAGCCCTACAGGCGGGCGGGAAGATACGCAGTATTTT.

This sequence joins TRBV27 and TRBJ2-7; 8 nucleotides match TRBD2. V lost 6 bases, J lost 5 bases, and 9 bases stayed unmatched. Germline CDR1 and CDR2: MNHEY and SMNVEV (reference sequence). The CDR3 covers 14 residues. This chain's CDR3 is CASSPGTRVHEQYF. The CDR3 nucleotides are TGTGCCAGCAGCCCCGGGACTAGGGTCCACGAGCAGTACTTC.

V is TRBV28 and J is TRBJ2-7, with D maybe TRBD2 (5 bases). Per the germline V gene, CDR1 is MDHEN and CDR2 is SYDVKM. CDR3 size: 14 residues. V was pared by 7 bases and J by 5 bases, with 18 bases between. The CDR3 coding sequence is TGTGCCAGCAACCCCAGGACTCCTCTCCACGAGCAGTACTTC. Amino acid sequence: CASNPRTPLHEQYF. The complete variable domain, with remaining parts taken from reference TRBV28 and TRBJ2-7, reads DVKVTQSSRYLVKRTGEKVFLECVQDMDHENMFWYRQDPGLGLRLIYFSYDVKMKEKGDIPEGYSVSREKKERFSLILESASTNQTSMYLCASNPRTPLHEQYFGPGTRLTVT.

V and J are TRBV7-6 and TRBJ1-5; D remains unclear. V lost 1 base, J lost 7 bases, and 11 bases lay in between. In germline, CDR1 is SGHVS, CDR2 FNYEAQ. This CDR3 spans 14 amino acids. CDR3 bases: TGTGCCAGCAGCTTAGGGGGAGTTCGGCAGCCCCAGCATTTT. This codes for CASSLGGVRQPQHF. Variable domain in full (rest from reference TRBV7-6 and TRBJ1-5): GAGVSQSPRYKVTKRGQDVALRCDPISGHVSLYWYRQALGQGPEFLTYFNYEAQQDKSGLPNDRFSAERPEGSISTLTIQRTEQRDSAMYRCASSLGGVRQPQHFGDGTRLSIL.